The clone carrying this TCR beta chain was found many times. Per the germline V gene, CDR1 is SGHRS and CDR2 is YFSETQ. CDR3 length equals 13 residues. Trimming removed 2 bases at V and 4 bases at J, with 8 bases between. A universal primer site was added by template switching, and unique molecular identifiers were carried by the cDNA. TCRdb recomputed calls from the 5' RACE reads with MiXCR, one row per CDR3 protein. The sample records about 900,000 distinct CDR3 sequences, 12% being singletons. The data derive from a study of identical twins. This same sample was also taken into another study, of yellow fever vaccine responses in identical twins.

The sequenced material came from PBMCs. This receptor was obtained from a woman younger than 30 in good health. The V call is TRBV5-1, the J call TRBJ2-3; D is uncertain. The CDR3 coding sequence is TGCGCCAGCAGCTTAAGGAAGGCAGATACGCAGTATTTT. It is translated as CASSLRKADTQYF. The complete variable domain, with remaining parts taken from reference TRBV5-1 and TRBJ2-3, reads KAGVTQTPRYLIKTRGQQVTLSCSPISGHRSVSWYQQTPGQGLQFLFEYFSETQRNKGNFPGRFSGRQFSNSRSEMNVSTLELGDSALYLCASSLRKADTQYFGPGTRLTVL.